The 10 T cell receptor beta chains listed next were all sequenced from one sample in a study of blood T cell repertoires in COVID-19. The protocol was immunoSEQ multiplex PCR, while the TCRdb copy is restricted to in-frame clones and leaves out a portion. The sample has about 160,000 clones; less than 90% are singletons. Sequencing was done on a sample of peripheral blood. These receptor sequences come from a man between 18 and 29 years old with active or convalescent COVID-19.

The J gene is TRBJ2-1, the V gene TRBV16, with 11 bases matching TRBD2. The germline CDR1 and CDR2 sequences are KGHSY and FQNENV. Losses at the gene ends were 4 bases for V and 6 bases for J; bases not matched to a gene: 8. The CDR3 spans 16 residues. The DNA of the CDR3 is TGTGCCAGCAGCCTAGTACTAGCGGGGGCCTCCAATGAGCAGTTCTTC. This gives the protein CASSLVLAGASNEQFF.

The chain couples TRBV10-3 to TRBJ1-1, with D hard to call. Germline CDR1 is ENHRY and CDR2 is SYGVKD. The ends were cut back, 0 bases at V and 10 bases at J, with 9 bases in the middle. The CDR3 loop spans 12 amino acids. For the CDR3, the DNA is TGTGCCATCAGTGAGTCCCGGGAGATAGCTTTCTTT. Its protein is CAISESREIAFF.

The chain links TRBV6-5 to TRBJ1-6; TRBD1 is a possible D gene (6 bases). Between the trimmed V and J ends, which lost 0 bases and 8 bases, there was a span of 11 bases. This CDR3 is 15 amino acids long. From germline, CDR1 is MNHEY and CDR2 SVGAGI. CDR3 in DNA: TGTGCCAGCAGTTACTCGGGGACAAGGCATTCACCCCTCCACTTT. Translating gives CASSYSGTRHSPLHF.

The rearrangement uses TRBV7-9 and TRBJ2-1; D is possibly TRBD2 (7 bases). Germline V gene lookup returns CDR1 SEHNR and CDR2 FQNEAQ (reference sequence). The CDR3 has 15 residues. V was pared by 5 bases and J by 7 bases, with 18 bases between. The CDR3 DNA follows: TGTGCCAGCAGCCATGAGGGGGGGGCCCAGAATGAGCAGTTCTTC. Translating it yields CASSHEGGAQNEQFF.

This chain's CDR3 is CASTKAPYYGYTF. CDR3 bases: TGTGCCAGCACCAAAGCCCCATACTATGGCTACACCTTC. The chain couples TRBV7-9 to TRBJ1-2, with D unclear. The CDR3 is 13 amino acids. CDR1 and CDR2 from the germline V gene are SEHNR and FQNEAQ (reference sequence). Trimming took off 7 bases at V and 3 bases at J, with 12 bases between the two ends.

The V and J genes are TRBV7-9 and TRBJ1-6; no firm D call. Trimming removed 1 base from V and 7 bases from J, with 8 bases in between. The CDR3 loop spans 14 amino acids. The germline V gene encodes CDR1 SEHNR and CDR2 FQNEAQ (reference sequence). This chain's CDR3 is CASSLGAGNSPLHF. The CDR3 DNA sequence: TGTGCCAGCAGCTTAGGGGCGGGCAATTCACCCCTCCACTTT.

This clone was counted between two and nine times. The chain combines TRBV10-1 with TRBJ2-7; 11 positions agree with TRBD2. The J segment lost 5 bases and the V segment lost 3 bases, leaving 6 bases of the junction unmatched. The germline CDR1 and CDR2 sequences are WNHNN and SYGVQD (reference sequence). This CDR3 has 15 amino acids. In nucleotides, the CDR3 is TGCGCCAGCAGTGATACTAGCGGGGGCCGCCACGAGCAGTACTTC. It specifies CASSDTSGGRHEQYF.

The chain links TRBV19 to TRBJ1-6, with 8 bases matching TRBD1. Germline CDR1 and CDR2: LNHDA and SQIVND (reference sequence). The CDR3 consists of 15 residues. V lost 7 bases and J lost 6; bases outside the gene matches: 8. CDR3: CASTRGQGPNSPLHF. CDR3 coding DNA: TGTGCCAGTACCAGAGGACAGGGACCTAATTCACCCCTCCACTTT.

The rearrangement joins TRBV6-6 to TRBJ1-6; D unresolved. The CDR3 is 16 amino acids. Germline-derived CDR1 and CDR2 are MNHNY and SVGAGI (reference sequence). Between the trimmed V and J ends, which lost 0 bases and 4 bases, there was a span of 10 bases. CDR3 in amino acids: CASSYSGSKYNSPLHF. The CDR3 region has the DNA TGTGCCAGCAGTTACTCGGGCAGTAAATATAATTCACCCCTCCACTTT.

This clone appeared once. The rearrangement links TRBV27 to TRBJ1-6; 8 nucleotides align to TRBD1. Unmatched junction bases numbered 5, after V lost 3 bases and J lost 10 bases. This CDR3 region has 14 residues. Germline CDR1 MNHEY, CDR2 SMNVEV (reference sequence). CDR3 protein: CASSFQGAGSPLHF. DNA for the CDR3: TGTGCCAGCAGTTTCCAGGGGGCGGGATCACCCCTCCACTTT.